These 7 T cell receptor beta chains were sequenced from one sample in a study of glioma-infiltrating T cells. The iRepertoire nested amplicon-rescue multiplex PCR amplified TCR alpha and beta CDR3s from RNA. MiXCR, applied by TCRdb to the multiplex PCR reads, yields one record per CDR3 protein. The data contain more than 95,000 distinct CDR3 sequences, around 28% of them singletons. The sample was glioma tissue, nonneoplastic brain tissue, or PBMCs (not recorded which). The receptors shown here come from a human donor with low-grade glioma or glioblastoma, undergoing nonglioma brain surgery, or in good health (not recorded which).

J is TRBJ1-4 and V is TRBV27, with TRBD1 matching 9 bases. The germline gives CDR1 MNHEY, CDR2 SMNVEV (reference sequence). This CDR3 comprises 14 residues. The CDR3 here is CVSSSGTGPEKLFF. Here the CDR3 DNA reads TGTGTTAGCAGTTCCGGGACAGGGCCCGAAAAACTGTTTTTT. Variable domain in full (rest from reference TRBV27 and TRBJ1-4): EAQVTQNPRYLITVTGKKLTVTCSQNMNHEYMSWYRQDPGLGLRQIYYSMNVEVTDKGDVPEGYKVSRKEKRNFPLILESPSPNQTSLYFCVSSSGTGPEKLFFGSGTQLSVL.

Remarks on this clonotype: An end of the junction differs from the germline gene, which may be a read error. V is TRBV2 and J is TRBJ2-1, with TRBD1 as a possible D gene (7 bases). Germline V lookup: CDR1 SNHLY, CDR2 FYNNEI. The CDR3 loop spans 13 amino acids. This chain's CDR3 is CAARAGGTNERFF. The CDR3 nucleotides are TGTGCCGCCCGGGCAGGGGGGACCAATGAGCGGTTCTTC.

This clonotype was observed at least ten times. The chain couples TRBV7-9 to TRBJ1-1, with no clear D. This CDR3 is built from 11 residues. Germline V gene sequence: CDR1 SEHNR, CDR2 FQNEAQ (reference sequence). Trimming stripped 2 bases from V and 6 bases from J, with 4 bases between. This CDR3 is CASSLSPEAFF. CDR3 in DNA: TGTGCCAGCAGCTTATCCCCTGAAGCTTTCTTT.

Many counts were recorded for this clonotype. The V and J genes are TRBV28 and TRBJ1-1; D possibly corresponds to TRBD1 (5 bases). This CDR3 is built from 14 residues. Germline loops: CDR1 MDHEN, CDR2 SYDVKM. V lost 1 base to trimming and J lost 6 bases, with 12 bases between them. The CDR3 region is CASSLYVRDPEAFF. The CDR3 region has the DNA TGTGCCAGCAGTTTATATGTGAGGGACCCTGAAGCTTTCTTT.

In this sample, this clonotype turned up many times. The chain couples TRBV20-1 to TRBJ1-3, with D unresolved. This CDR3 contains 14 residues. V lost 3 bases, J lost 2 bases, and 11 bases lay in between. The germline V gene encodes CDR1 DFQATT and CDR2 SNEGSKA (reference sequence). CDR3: CSASSWGTGNTIYF. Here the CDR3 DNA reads TGCAGTGCTAGTTCGTGGGGAACTGGAAACACCATATATTTT.

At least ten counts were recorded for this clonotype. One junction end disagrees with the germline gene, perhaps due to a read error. The CDR3 DNA is TGTGCTAGCAGCTTAGATGGGGAACCCTACAATGAGCAGTTCTTC. Its translation is CASSLDGEPYNEQFF. The V and J genes are TRBV7-6 and TRBJ2-1; no reliable D call. CDR1 SGHVS and CDR2 FNYEAQ come from the germline V gene. This CDR3 comprises 15 residues.

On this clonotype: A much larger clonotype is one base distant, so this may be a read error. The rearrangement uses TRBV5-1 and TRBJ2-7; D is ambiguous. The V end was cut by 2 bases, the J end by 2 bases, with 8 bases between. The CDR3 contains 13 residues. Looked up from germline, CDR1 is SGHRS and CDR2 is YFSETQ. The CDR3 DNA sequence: TGCGCCAGCAGCTTAGAGGCTACCTACGAGCAGTACTTC. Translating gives CASSLEATYEQYF.